Shown below are 20 T cell receptor beta chains from a single sample sequenced in a study of blood T cell repertoires in COVID-19. TCRdb's copy holds only in-frame clones and misses some; the assay was immunoSEQ multiplex PCR. This table has over 130,000 clones, 75% to 85% appearing once. Sequences were obtained from peripheral blood. The receptor set was obtained from a woman of 80 years or more with active or convalescent COVID-19.

This chain joins TRBV5-1 and TRBJ1-4, with TRBD1 matching over 7 bases. The ends lost 4 bases at V and 4 bases at J; junction bases unmatched: 4. Germline V gene data show CDR1 as SGHRS and CDR2 as YFSETQ. This CDR3 has 14 residues. In nucleotides, the CDR3 is TGCGCCAGCAGCCACGACAGGGATAATGAAAAACTGTTTTTT. Translated, it gives CASSHDRDNEKLFF.

The genes are TRBV12-5 and TRBJ2-1, with 10 bases identical to TRBD2. CDR3 length: 18 residues. V dropped 0 bases and J dropped 1; count of bases not matched to a gene: 6. From germline, CDR1 is LGHNT and CDR2 FRNRAP. DNA of the CDR3: TGTGCTAGTGGTTTGGTACTAAGTAGCGGGGGGTCCTACAATGAGCAGTTCTTC. Protein: CASGLVLSSGGSYNEQFF.

This sequence joins TRBV2 and TRBJ1-1; D is perhaps TRBD1 (6 bases). Trimming cost V 7 bases and J 9 bases, with 21 bases left between them. The germline CDR1 and CDR2 sequences are SNHLY and FYNNEI. The CDR3 totals 14 residues. Here the CDR3 reads CASNPGAAQLKAFF. The CDR3 DNA reads as TGTGCCAGCAACCCAGGGGCCGCTCAACTAAAAGCTTTCTTT.

This clone has a single count. V and J are TRBV6-2 or TRBV6-3 and TRBJ2-1, with TRBD2 matching 16 bases. Germline CDR1 is MNHEY and CDR2 is SVGEGT. The CDR3 contains 17 residues. The trim removed 4 bases at V and 9 bases at J, leaving 9 bases unmatched. The CDR3, as DNA: TGTGCCAGCAGTTCCGCCGGGACTAGCGGGGGGGCCACTGAGCAGTTCTTC. Translation gives CASSSAGTSGGATEQFF.

The gene calls are TRBV5-5 and TRBJ2-7; TRBD1 matches 7 bases. The length of the CDR3 is 14 residues. The germline gives CDR1 SGHKS, CDR2 YYEKEE (reference sequence). The J segment lost 2 bases and the V segment lost 5 bases, leaving 7 bases of the junction unmatched. The CDR3 region is CASRTSQGAYEQYF. The CDR3 nucleotides are TGTGCCAGCAGAACCAGCCAGGGGGCCTACGAGCAGTACTTC.

This chain uses TRBV30 with TRBJ2-7; a possible D gene is TRBD2 (5 bases). Per germline, CDR1 GTSNPN and CDR2 SVGIG (reference sequence). CDR3 size: 11 residues. The V end lost 3 bases, the J end lost 5 bases, and 8 bases lay between the germline ends. CDR3 residues: CAWRLDHEQYF. CDR3 nucleotide sequence: TGTGCCTGGAGACTAGATCACGAGCAGTACTTC.

This clone was found once. The V call is TRBV9, the J call TRBJ2-7; TRBD1 aligns across 9 bases. The CDR3 totals 15 residues. CDR1 SGDLS and CDR2 YYNGEE come from the germline V gene. Trimming at V came to 1 base and at J to 6 bases, leaving 8 bases not matched to a gene. In nucleotides, the CDR3 is TGTGCCAGCAGCGTAACGGGGACAGGGTGGGTCGAGCAGTACTTC. As protein: CASSVTGTGWVEQYF.

This clone has more than one count but fewer than ten. The genes are TRBV7-2 and TRBJ1-1; D gene unclear. Germline V gene lookup returns CDR1 SGHTA and CDR2 FQGNSA. The V and J ends lost 5 bases and 3 bases respectively, with 10 bases between them. This CDR3 comprises 13 residues. The CDR3: CASSMNRDTEAFF. In nucleotides, the CDR3 is TGTGCCAGCAGCATGAACCGGGACACTGAAGCTTTCTTT. Supplemented by reference TRBV7-2 and TRBJ1-1, the full variable domain reads GAGVSQSPSNKVTEKGKDVELRCDPISGHTALYWYRQSLGQGLEFLIYFQGNSAPDKSGLPSDRFSAERTGGSVSTLTIQRTQQEDSAVYLCASSMNRDTEAFFGQGTRLTVV.

This clone appeared once. The CDR3 sequence is CASSLGGMNTEAFF. DNA of the CDR3: TGTGCCAGCAGTTTAGGAGGCATGAACACTGAAGCTTTCTTT. The chain links TRBV27 to TRBJ1-1; D unresolved. V was trimmed by 2 bases and J by 0 bases, leaving 7 bases between them. This CDR3 spans 14 amino acids. Looked up from germline, CDR1 is MNHEY and CDR2 is SMNVEV (reference sequence).

V and J are TRBV15 and TRBJ2-7; the D gene is possibly TRBD1 (5 bases). The V and J ends lost 0 bases and 4 bases respectively, with 10 bases between them. The CDR3 runs 14 residues. Germline V gene lookup returns CDR1 LNHNV and CDR2 YYDKDF (reference sequence). CDR3: CATSRDRGGYEQYF. DNA for the CDR3: TGTGCCACCAGCAGAGATAGGGGCGGATACGAGCAGTACTTC.

This clone was seen only a few times. V is TRBV25-1 and J is TRBJ1-1; possibly TRBD1 for D (5 bases). In germline, CDR1 is MGHDK, CDR2 SYGVNS. The CDR3 is 13 residues long. V was pared by 5 bases and J by 0 bases, with 7 bases between. CDR3 loop: CASSLQVNTEAFF. CDR3 coding DNA: TGTGCCAGCAGTCTACAGGTGAACACTGAAGCTTTCTTT.

The V call is TRBV6-1, the J call TRBJ2-5, with unresolved D. Germline values: CDR1 MNHNS, CDR2 SASEGT. Trimming cost V 3 bases and J 7 bases, with 12 bases left between them. CDR3 length equals 13 residues. In DNA form, the CDR3 reads TGTGCCAGCAGTGATAGTTTGCGTGGGACCCAGTACTTC. Encoded protein: CASSDSLRGTQYF.

J is TRBJ2-5 and V is TRBV12-3 or TRBV12-4; 12 bases are a match to TRBD2. V trimming: 2 bases; J trimming: 9 bases; junction bases outside the gene matches: 1. This CDR3 is built from 13 residues. CDR3 region: CASSLLAGGPQYF. The CDR3 DNA reads TGTGCCAGCAGTTTACTAGCGGGGGGGCCCCAGTACTTC.

The chain combines TRBV7-2 with TRBJ2-7; 9 bases match TRBD1. This CDR3 region has 15 residues. V dropped 8 bases and J dropped 3; count of bases not matched to a gene: 11. Germline V gene sequence: CDR1 SGHTA, CDR2 FQGNSA. The chain's CDR3 is CASGELGQGFYEQYF. The CDR3 coding sequence is TGTGCCAGCGGCGAACTGGGACAGGGCTTCTACGAGCAGTACTTC.

V is TRBV3-1 (or the pseudogene TRBV3-2) and J is TRBJ2-1, with D possibly being TRBD1 (8 bases). V lost 4 bases, J lost 7 bases, and 17 bases lay in between. The germline V gene encodes CDR1 LGHDT and CDR2 YNNKEL (reference sequence). The CDR3 consists of 15 residues. As DNA, the CDR3 is TGTGCCAGCAGCCCGGACAGGGCGGGGGTTAATGAGCAGTTCTTC. Residues: CASSPDRAGVNEQFF.

The rearrangement joins TRBV11-2 to TRBJ2-5; the D gene is possibly TRBD2 (6 bases). The CDR3 totals 14 residues. CDR1 and CDR2 (germline): SGHAT, FQNNGV. Trimming pared 5 bases from V and 3 bases from J, leaving 13 bases between. This chain's CDR3 is CASSPGTLKETQYF. In DNA form, the CDR3 reads TGTGCCAGCAGCCCCGGGACTCTCAAAGAGACCCAGTACTTC.

V gene TRBV5-4 combines with J gene TRBJ2-7; 9 positions match TRBD1. Germline CDR1 reads SGHNT; CDR2 reads YYREEE (reference sequence). This CDR3 is 15 amino acids long. J gave up 4 bases and V 0 bases, and 5 bases lay outside the gene matches. The CDR3, as DNA: TGTGCCAGCAGCTTGGGGACAGGGGAACAATACGAGCAGTACTTC. Encoded protein: CASSLGTGEQYEQYF.

CDR3 residues: CASSIQGAKGYTF. The CDR3 region has the DNA TGTGCCAGCAGTATACAGGGGGCGAAAGGCTACACCTTC. The J gene is TRBJ1-2, the V gene TRBV7-9; TRBD1 aligns across 9 bases. Trimming removed 6 bases from V and 8 bases from J; junction bases left unmatched: 7. CDR1 and CDR2 (germline): SEHNR, FQNEAQ (reference sequence). The CDR3 runs 13 residues.

This clone has only a few counts. This chain links TRBV11-3 with TRBJ2-1, with D tentatively TRBD2 (5 bases). Trimming took off 6 bases at V and 11 bases at J, with 17 bases between the two ends. Germline CDR1 is SGHNT and CDR2 is YENEEA. This CDR3 is 13 amino acids long. The CDR3 region has the DNA TGTGCCAGCAGAAAAAGAGGGTCACCGAAGCAGTTCTTC. Translation gives CASRKRGSPKQFF. Combining the CDR3 with reference TRBV11-3 and TRBJ2-1 gives the whole variable domain EAGVVQSPRYKIIEKKQPVAFWCNPISGHNTLYWYLQNLGQGPELLIRYENEEAVDDSQLPKDRFSAERLKGVDSTLKIQPAELGDSAVYLCASRKRGSPKQFFGPGTRLTVL.

The chain is built from TRBV5-4 and TRBJ2-1; 7 bases map to TRBD1. J lost 6 bases, V lost 6 bases, and 9 bases had no gene match. CDR1 is SGHNT and CDR2 is YYREEE in the germline V gene (reference sequence). This CDR3 contains 14 residues. Written as DNA, the CDR3 is TGTGCCAGCATGAGAGGACAGGCTGCCAATGAGCAGTTCTTC. Translating gives CASMRGQAANEQFF. Full variable domain (remainder filled in from reference TRBV5-4 and TRBJ2-1): ETGVTQSPTHLIKTRGQQVTLRCSSQSGHNTVSWYQQALGQGPQFIFQYYREEENGRGNFPPRFSGLQFPNYSSELNVNALELDDSALYLCASMRGQAANEQFFGPGTRLTVL.